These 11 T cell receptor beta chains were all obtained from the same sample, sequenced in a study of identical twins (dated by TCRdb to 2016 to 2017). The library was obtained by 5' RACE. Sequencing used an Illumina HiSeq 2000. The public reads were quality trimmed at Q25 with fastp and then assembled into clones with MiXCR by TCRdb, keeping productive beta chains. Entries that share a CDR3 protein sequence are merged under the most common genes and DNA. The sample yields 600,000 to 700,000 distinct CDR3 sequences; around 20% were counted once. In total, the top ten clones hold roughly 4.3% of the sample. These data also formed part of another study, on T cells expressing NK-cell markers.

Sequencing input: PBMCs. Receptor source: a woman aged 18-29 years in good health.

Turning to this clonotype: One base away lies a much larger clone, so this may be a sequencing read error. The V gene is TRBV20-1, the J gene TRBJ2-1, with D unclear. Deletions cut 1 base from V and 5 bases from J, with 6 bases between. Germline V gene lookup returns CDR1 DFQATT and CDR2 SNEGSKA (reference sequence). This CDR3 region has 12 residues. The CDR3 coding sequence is TGCAGTGCTAGAGCAGCTAACAATGAGCAGTTCTTC. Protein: CSARAANNEQFF.

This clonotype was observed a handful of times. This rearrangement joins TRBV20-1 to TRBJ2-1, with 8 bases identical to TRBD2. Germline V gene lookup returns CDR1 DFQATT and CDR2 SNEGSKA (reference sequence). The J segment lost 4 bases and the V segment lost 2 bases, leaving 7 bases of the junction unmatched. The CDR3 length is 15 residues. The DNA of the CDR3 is TGCAGTGCTAGATCCCCCGGGACTAGATACAATGAGCAGTTCTTC. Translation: CSARSPGTRYNEQFF.

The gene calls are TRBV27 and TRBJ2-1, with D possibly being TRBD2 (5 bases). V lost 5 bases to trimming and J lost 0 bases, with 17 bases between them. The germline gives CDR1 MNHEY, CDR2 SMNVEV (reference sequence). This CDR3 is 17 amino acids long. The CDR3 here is CASSPGLSGSSYNEQFF. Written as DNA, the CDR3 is TGTGCCAGCAGTCCCGGATTAAGCGGAAGCTCCTACAATGAGCAGTTCTTC.

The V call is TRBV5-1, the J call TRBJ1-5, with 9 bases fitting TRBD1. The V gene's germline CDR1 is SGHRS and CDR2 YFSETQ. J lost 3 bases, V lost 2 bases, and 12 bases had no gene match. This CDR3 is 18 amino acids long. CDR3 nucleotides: TGCGCCAGCAGCTTTTTGCCCTGGGACAGGGTAACCAATCAGCCCCAGCATTTT. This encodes CASSFLPWDRVTNQPQHF.

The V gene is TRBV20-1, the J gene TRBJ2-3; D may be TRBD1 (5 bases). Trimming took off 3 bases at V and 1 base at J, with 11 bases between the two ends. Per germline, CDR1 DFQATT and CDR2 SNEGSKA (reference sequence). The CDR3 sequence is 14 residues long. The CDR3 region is CSASSAGRTDTQYF. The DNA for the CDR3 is TGCAGTGCTAGTTCGGCAGGGCGCACAGATACGCAGTATTTT.

The CDR3 DNA sequence: TGTGCCAGCAGCGCTCGACAGGGTCGGGACACCGGGGAGCTGTTTTTT. Translated: CASSARQGRDTGELFF. V gene TRBV7-9 combines with J gene TRBJ2-2, with TRBD1 identical over 7 bases. The V gene end was trimmed by 5 bases and the J gene end by 3 bases; junction bases not matched to a gene: 9. Germline values: CDR1 SEHNR, CDR2 FQNEAQ (reference sequence). The CDR3 is 16 residues long.

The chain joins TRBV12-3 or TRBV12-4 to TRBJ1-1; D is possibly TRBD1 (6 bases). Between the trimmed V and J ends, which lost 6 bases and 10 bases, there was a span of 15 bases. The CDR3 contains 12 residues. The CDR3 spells CASSLTQGRAFF. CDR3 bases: TGTGCCAGCAGCTTAACGCAGGGGAGAGCTTTCTTT.

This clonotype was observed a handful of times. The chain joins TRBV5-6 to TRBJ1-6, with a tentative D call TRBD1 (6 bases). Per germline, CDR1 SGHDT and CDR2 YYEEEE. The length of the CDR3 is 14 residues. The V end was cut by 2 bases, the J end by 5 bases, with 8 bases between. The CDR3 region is CASSFEGDNSPLHF. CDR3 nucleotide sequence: TGTGCCAGCAGCTTTGAGGGGGATAATTCACCCCTCCACTTT.

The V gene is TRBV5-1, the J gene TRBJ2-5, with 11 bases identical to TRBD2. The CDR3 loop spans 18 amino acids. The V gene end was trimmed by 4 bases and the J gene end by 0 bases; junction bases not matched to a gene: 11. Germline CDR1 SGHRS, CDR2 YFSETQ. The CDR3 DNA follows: TGCGCCAGCAGCCCGAGACTAGCGGGAACCCACGACCAAGAGACCCAGTACTTC. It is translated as CASSPRLAGTHDQETQYF.

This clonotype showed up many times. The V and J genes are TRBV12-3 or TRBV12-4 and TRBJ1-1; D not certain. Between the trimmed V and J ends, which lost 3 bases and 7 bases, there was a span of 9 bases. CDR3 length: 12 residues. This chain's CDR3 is CASSFSVREAFF. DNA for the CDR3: TGTGCCAGCAGTTTTAGCGTTCGTGAAGCTTTCTTT.

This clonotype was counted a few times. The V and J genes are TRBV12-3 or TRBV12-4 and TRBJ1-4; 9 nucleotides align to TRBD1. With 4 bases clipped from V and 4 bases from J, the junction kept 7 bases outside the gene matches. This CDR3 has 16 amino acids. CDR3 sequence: CASSSGTGHGNEKLFF. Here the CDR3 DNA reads TGTGCCAGCAGTTCCGGGACAGGGCATGGTAATGAAAAACTGTTTTTT.